These 25 T cell receptor beta chains were all obtained from the same sample, sequenced in a study of siplizumab effects on memory and regulatory T cells. The protocol was immunoSEQ multiplex PCR, while the TCRdb copy is restricted to in-frame clones and leaves out a portion. The sample holds approximately 100,000 clones, about 91% seen once. Material: Tregs sorted from blood. The receptors here all came from a human donor in good health.

V gene TRBV28 combines with J gene TRBJ2-2; D is uncertain. Germline CDR1 MDHEN, CDR2 SYDVKM. This CDR3 has 13 amino acids. The DNA for the CDR3 is TGTGGTATTTTGACGCGGACCACCGGGGAGCTGTTTTTT. It yields the protein CGILTRTTGELFF. The full variable domain, with the rest looked up from reference TRBV28 and TRBJ2-2, is DVKVTQSSRYLVKRTGEKVFLECVQDMDHENMFWYRQDPGLGLRLIYFSYDVKMKEKGDIPEGYSVSREKKERFSLILESASTNQTSMYLCGILTRTTGELFFGEGSRLTVL.

This sequence joins TRBV10-3 and TRBJ2-3; no reliable D call. The V gene lost 2 bases and the J gene lost 2 bases, with 5 bases spanning the gap. Germline lookup yields CDR1 ENHRY and CDR2 SYGVKD. CDR3 length: 13 amino acids. CDR3 amino acids: CAISEVSTDTQYF. CDR3 nucleotide sequence: TGTGCCATCAGTGAGGTCTCCACAGATACGCAGTATTTT.

The chain joins TRBV5-5 to TRBJ2-1; TRBD1 might be the D (5 bases). Germline V lookup: CDR1 SGHKS, CDR2 YYEKEE (reference sequence). The CDR3 runs to 14 residues. Trimming removed 1 base from V and 6 bases from J, with 11 bases in between. CDR3 sequence (DNA): TGTGCCAGCAGCTTGCAGACAGAACGCAATGAGCAGTTCTTC. Translated, it gives CASSLQTERNEQFF.

This rearrangement joins TRBV2 to TRBJ1-2; D gene unclear. CDR3 length: 14 amino acids. Trimming pared 7 bases from V and 8 bases from J, leaving 20 bases between. Germline-derived CDR1 and CDR2 are SNHLY and FYNNEI. In DNA, the CDR3 is TGTGCCAGCATGCTAAGGATGGGGAGGAGCGGCTACACCTTC. Protein sequence: CASMLRMGRSGYTF.

The J gene is TRBJ2-7, the V gene TRBV5-1; the match to TRBD2 covers 7 bases. The CDR3 has 18 amino acids. CDR1 is SGHRS and CDR2 is YFSETQ in the germline V gene. Trimming at V came to 4 bases and at J to 1 base, leaving 17 bases not matched to a gene. CDR3 DNA sequence: TGCGCCAGCAGCCCCCCGCCGATTCCTTTAGCGGGTTCCTACGAGCAGTACTTC. It codes for CASSPPPIPLAGSYEQYF.

This rearrangement joins TRBV6-1 to TRBJ2-7; the D gene is possibly TRBD1 (5 bases). Germline assignment: CDR1 MNHNS and CDR2 SASEGT. The V gene lost 6 bases and the J gene lost 1 base, with 16 bases spanning the gap. This CDR3 has 15 residues. DNA for the CDR3: TGTGCCAGCAGCGGTCGACAGAGCCCTTCCTACGAGCAGTACTTC. It codes for CASSGRQSPSYEQYF.

V is TRBV6-6 and J is TRBJ1-1, with D hard to call. Trimming took off 5 bases at V and 0 bases at J, with 4 bases between the two ends. The CDR3 has 12 residues. Per germline, CDR1 MNHNY and CDR2 SVGAGI (reference sequence). The CDR3 bases are TGTGCCAGCAGTCGGGTGAACACTGAAGCTTTCTTT. Protein product: CASSRVNTEAFF.

The rearrangement uses TRBV4-1 and TRBJ1-1; 9 positions match TRBD1. This CDR3 is built from 16 residues. V trimming: 6 bases; J trimming: 4 bases; junction bases outside the gene matches: 12. CDR1 and CDR2 from the germline V gene are MGHRA and YSYEKL. The CDR3 here is CASSPSGDRAGTEAFF. CDR3 bases: TGCGCCAGCAGTCCTAGCGGGGACAGGGCAGGCACTGAAGCTTTCTTT.

This rearrangement joins TRBV2 to TRBJ2-5; D remains unclear. From germline, CDR1 is SNHLY and CDR2 FYNNEI. V lost 7 bases and J 2 bases, leaving 5 bases between the germline ends. This CDR3 comprises 11 residues. The CDR3 nucleotides are TGTGCCAGCACCAGGCAAGAGACCCAGTACTTC. Translated: CASTRQETQYF.

The sample holds one count of this clone. V usage is TRBV19 and J usage is TRBJ1-1; D gene ambiguous. Germline values: CDR1 LNHDA, CDR2 SQIVND (reference sequence). Trimming cost V 7 bases and J 3 bases, with 15 bases left between them. The CDR3 extends over 14 amino acids. The CDR3 loop is CASKNMRRDTEAFF. Written as DNA, the CDR3 is TGTGCCAGTAAAAACATGCGGCGGGACACTGAAGCTTTCTTT.

Only a few counts were recorded for this clone. The genes are TRBV20-1 and TRBJ1-1; no clear D. CDR3 length equals 10 residues. V was trimmed by 6 bases and J by 8 bases, leaving 10 bases between them. CDR1 and CDR2 from the germline V gene are DFQATT and SNEGSKA (reference sequence). The CDR3 DNA is TGCAGTGCACAACGGGAAGAAGCTTTCTTT. It is translated as CSAQREEAFF.

This clone was detected a few times. This chain connects TRBV7-9 to TRBJ2-7; 8 nucleotides match TRBD1. CDR1 SEHNR and CDR2 FQNEAQ come from the germline V gene (reference sequence). This CDR3 spans 14 amino acids. After removal of 5 bases from V and 5 bases from J, the junction contained 8 bases not matched to a gene. This CDR3 reads CASSRQGRSDEQYF. The DNA for the CDR3 is TGTGCCAGCAGCCGACAGGGGCGGTCTGACGAGCAGTACTTC. The whole variable domain, filled in from reference TRBV7-9 and TRBJ2-7, reads DTGVSQNPRHKITKRGQNVTFRCDPISEHNRLYWYRQTLGQGPEFLTYFQNEAQLEKSRLLSDRFSAERPKGSFSTLEIQRTEQGDSAMYLCASSRQGRSDEQYFGPGTRLTVT.

The genes are TRBV11-3 and TRBJ1-1; the match to TRBD1 covers 9 bases. Germline V gene lookup returns CDR1 SGHNT and CDR2 YENEEA. V lost 5 bases, J lost 4 bases, and 2 bases stayed unmatched. The CDR3 is 13 amino acids. The CDR3 nucleotides are TGTGCCAGCAGCAGACAGGGGGTCACTGAAGCTTTCTTT. It translates to CASSRQGVTEAFF.

The chain uses TRBV6-4 and TRBJ2-7; D may be TRBD2 (5 bases). The CDR3 sequence is 13 residues long. The V gene lost 8 bases and the J gene lost 2 bases, with 13 bases spanning the gap. Germline V gene lookup returns CDR1 MRHNA and CDR2 SNTAGT. In DNA, the CDR3 is TGTGCCAGCGAACGGCTCGGGACCTACGAGCAGTACTTC. The encoded protein is CASERLGTYEQYF.

A word on this clone: The junction departs from germline at one end; a sequencing error may be responsible. The genes are TRBV19 and TRBJ2-7; no clear D. The CDR3 has 14 residues. Germline-derived CDR1 and CDR2 are LNHDA and SQIVND (reference sequence). CDR3 loop: CASSIDGLAYEQYF. In DNA, the CDR3 is TGTGCCAGTAGCATAGACGGGCTGGCCTACGAGCAGTACTTC.

This rearrangement joins TRBV11-3 to TRBJ2-2; D is unclear. Germline V lookup: CDR1 SGHNT, CDR2 YENEEA. The V end was cut by 5 bases, the J end by 2 bases, with 6 bases between. This CDR3 is built from 13 residues. CDR3 DNA: TGTGCCAGCAGCACACAAAACACCGGGGAGCTGTTTTTT. Its translation: CASSTQNTGELFF.

The chain links TRBV18 to TRBJ2-1; 14 bases map to TRBD2. Germline V gives CDR1 KGHSH, CDR2 LQKENI. There are 16 residues in the CDR3. J was trimmed by 10 bases and V by 0 bases; bases with no gene match: 5. CDR3 in DNA: TGTGCCAGCTCACCACCGGGACTAGCGGGAGAGTCCGAGCAGTTCTTC. It translates to CASSPPGLAGESEQFF.

The chain joins TRBV15 to TRBJ1-2; tentative D call: TRBD1 (6 bases). Trimming left V 3 bases short and J 4 bases short, with 18 bases between. CDR3 size: 16 residues. CDR1 LNHNV and CDR2 YYDKDF come from the germline V gene (reference sequence). The CDR3 loop reads CATSSDPRGYGYGYTF. CDR3 nucleotides: TGTGCCACCAGCAGCGATCCCAGGGGTTATGGCTATGGCTACACCTTC.

The V and J genes are TRBV7-8 and TRBJ2-7; D unclear. Between the trimmed V and J ends, which lost 3 bases and 6 bases, there was a span of 18 bases. Germline loops: CDR1 SGHVS, CDR2 FQNEAQ. The CDR3 runs to 15 residues. The CDR3 loop is CASSFAMTGVIEQYF. In nucleotides, the CDR3 is TGTGCCAGCAGCTTCGCCATGACTGGCGTGATCGAGCAGTACTTC.

The rearrangement uses TRBV6-6 and TRBJ1-2, with no clear D. V shed 0 bases and J shed 7 bases, with 12 bases lying between them. This CDR3 has 14 residues. The V gene's germline CDR1 is MNHNY and CDR2 SVGAGI (reference sequence). CDR3 in amino acids: CASSYSTTPSGYTF. The CDR3 DNA reads TGTGCCAGCAGTTACTCGACGACCCCTTCTGGCTACACCTTC.

This chain links TRBV4-1 with TRBJ2-5; a weak D match, TRBD2 (6 bases). The germline V gene encodes CDR1 MGHRA and CDR2 YSYEKL. The V and J ends lost 0 bases and 7 bases respectively, with 30 bases between them. CDR3 length equals 20 residues. The CDR3 DNA sequence: TGCGCCAGCAGCCAAGACACTCTAACCACCGCTAGCGTTCTGTTGGGGACCCAGTACTTC. Translation: CASSQDTLTTASVLLGTQYF.

This chain links TRBV5-1 with TRBJ2-7; TRBD2 matches 11 bases. CDR3 size: 15 residues. Losses at the gene ends were 4 bases for V and 2 bases for J; bases not matched to a gene: 5. The germline gives CDR1 SGHRS, CDR2 YFSETQ. CDR3 in amino acids: CASSPGTSGTYEQYF. CDR3 in DNA: TGCGCCAGCAGCCCCGGGACTAGCGGAACCTACGAGCAGTACTTC.

The CDR3 spells CASSWAVGYGYTF. The CDR3, as DNA: TGTGCCAGCAGTTGGGCAGTCGGCTATGGCTACACCTTC. This chain joins TRBV27 and TRBJ1-2, with unresolved D. Germline values: CDR1 MNHEY, CDR2 SMNVEV (reference sequence). CDR3 size: 13 residues. Trimming left V 4 bases short and J 4 bases short, with 10 bases between.

This sequence joins TRBV9 and TRBJ2-7; D gene uncertain. Deletions cut 3 bases from V and 3 bases from J, with 16 bases between. CDR3 length: 15 residues. In germline, CDR1 is SGDLS, CDR2 YYNGEE. The CDR3: CASSAESGANYEQYF. The CDR3 DNA reads as TGTGCCAGCAGCGCGGAGTCAGGCGCCAACTACGAGCAGTACTTC.

The rearrangement links TRBV9 to TRBJ2-5; D is perhaps TRBD1 or TRBD2 (5 bases each). Germline CDR1 SGDLS, CDR2 YYNGEE. The CDR3 consists of 15 residues. With 0 bases removed from V and 3 bases from J, the gap between germline ends came to 12 bases. CDR3 DNA: TGTGCCAGCAGCGTAGTTCCGGGGCTCAAAGAGACCCAGTACTTC. Residues: CASSVVPGLKETQYF.